The clone carrying this T cell receptor beta chain is labeled medium-sized (0.01 to 0.1%) based on frequency. What it recognizes is unknown. Germline CDR1 and CDR2: SGHTA and FQGNSA. The CDR3 loop spans 18 amino acids. This sample is drawn from a study of CXCR3-negative and CXCR3-positive naive CD8 T cells. Identification of naive CD8+ T cells rested on CD45RO-CCR7+CD27+CD95- status. Findings of the study overall: The study found comparably high diversity in both naive subsets and much lower diversity in memory CD8+ cells. More hydrophobic TRB CDR3s were found in CXCR3-positive naive cells than in CXCR3-negative naive cells.

Libraries of TRB cDNA were made by 5' RACE and carried UMIs. Reprocessing the 5' RACE reads, TCRdb reports a single entry for every CDR3 protein and omits DNA. The table counts about 5,100 distinct CDR3 sequences; 2.7% lies in the top ten. This sequence was found in a human donor in good health. Some clones in this sample may be carry-over from other donors' samples. The sample comprised naive CXCR3- CD8+ T cells from blood. Subset noted: CD45RO-CCR7+CD27+CD95- naive CD8+ T cells lacking CXCR3 (TNR3-). V is TRBV7-2 and J is TRBJ1-6. The CDR3 here is CASSSQRGQLLRDSPLHF.